These T cell receptor beta chains were read from a single sample in a study of blood T cell repertoires in COVID-19. This table comes from immunoSEQ multiplex PCR, and its TCRdb copy is limited to in-frame clones, with some not included. This table has under 250,000 clones, roughly 82% appearing once. Sequenced input: peripheral blood. Every receptor here comes from a human donor in a cohort sampled during active COVID-19. Both conserved end residues are part of each CDR3. Clone size is stated in some rows and not others, as once, few, many or a class when expanded.

length: 13
size: -
V: TRBV7-8
J: TRBJ1-1
CDR3: CASSLDKYTEAFF

length: 13
size: -
V: TRBV25-1
J: TRBJ1-2
CDR3: CASSELDNNGYTF

length: 12
size: -
V: TRBV5-1
J: TRBJ1-6
CDR3: CASSGQGPPLHF

length: 15
size: -
V: TRBV6-5
J: TRBJ1-6
CDR3: CASSYRATGNSPLHF

length: 15
size: few
V: TRBV19
J: TRBJ2-1
CDR3: CASSRVAGGVNEQFF

length: 15
size: -
V: TRBV4-1
J: TRBJ2-7
CDR3: CASSRVQGSGYEQYF

length: 15
size: -
V: TRBV5-1
J: TRBJ2-2
CDR3: CASSRGQTNTGELFF

length: 12
size: -
V: TRBV18
J: TRBJ2-1
CDR3: CASSPGQVEQFF

length: 16
size: once
V: TRBV27
J: TRBJ2-1
CDR3: CASSGPGTGEYNEQFF

length: 18
size: -
V: TRBV5-1
J: TRBJ2-2
CDR3: CASSLARWGQGYTGELFF

length: 14
size: -
V: TRBV19
J: TRBJ2-7
CDR3: CASSMGRARGEQYF

length: 15
size: -
V: TRBV18
J: TRBJ2-7
CDR3: CASSHGARTTYEQYF

length: 15
size: -
V: TRBV4-1
J: TRBJ2-5
CDR3: CASSQHTGPTETQYF

length: 15
size: medium-sized
V: TRBV5-4
J: TRBJ1-4
CDR3: CASSVNRGLDEKLFF

length: 15
size: -
V: TRBV5-1
J: TRBJ2-5
CDR3: CASSKGLAEQETQYF

length: 14
size: -
V: TRBV7-2
J: TRBJ2-7
CDR3: CASSRRGGMNEQYF

length: 13
size: -
V: TRBV6-6
J: TRBJ2-7
CDR3: CASSYVQGYEQYF

length: 15
size: -
V: TRBV7-9
J: TRBJ2-1
CDR3: CASSSGLAGADEQFF

length: 14
size: -
V: TRBV5-1
J: TRBJ2-5
CDR3: CASRNDPSYETQYF

length: 13
size: -
V: TRBV12-5
J: TRBJ1-5
CDR3: CASGRGNNQPQHF

length: 14
size: -
V: TRBV6-6
J: TRBJ2-7
CDR3: CASSGREAGREQYF

length: 15
size: -
V: TRBV7-9
J: TRBJ1-1
CDR3: CASSLSGYRATEAFF

length: 13
size: -
V: TRBV5-5
J: TRBJ2-7
CDR3: CASSLQVMIEQYF

length: 15
size: -
V: TRBV7-9
J: TRBJ2-2
CDR3: CASSLRGATGGELFF

length: 17
size: -
V: TRBV7-2
J: TRBJ1-6
CDR3: CASSSRGTGGGNSPLHF

length: 14
size: -
V: TRBV18
J: TRBJ2-4
CDR3: CASSPRGRWDIQYF

length: 12
size: -
V: TRBV27
J: TRBJ2-7
CDR3: CASSTGQYEQYF

length: 14
size: -
V: TRBV3-1/TRBV3-2
J: TRBJ2-5
CDR3: CASSPGTYQETQYF

length: 13
size: -
V: TRBV18
J: TRBJ1-1
CDR3: CASSRGDFTEAFF

length: 15
size: once
V: TRBV7-6
J: TRBJ2-7
CDR3: CASSLDTGTSAKQYF

length: 15
size: -
V: TRBV2
J: TRBJ2-7
CDR3: CASKSSSGSVHEQYF

length: 15
size: -
V: TRBV7-8
J: TRBJ2-1
CDR3: CASSLRQTLYNEQFF

length: 18
size: -
V: TRBV27
J: TRBJ1-1
CDR3: CASSLSPPGGWGNTEAFF

length: 15
size: -
V: TRBV28
J: TRBJ1-2
CDR3: CASSLPPGGGYGYTF

length: 14
size: -
V: TRBV3-1/TRBV3-2
J: TRBJ2-7
CDR3: CASSANNLFGEQYF

length: 13
size: -
V: TRBV29-1
J: TRBJ1-1
CDR3: CSVDGGMNTEAFF

length: 15
size: -
V: TRBV3-1/TRBV3-2
J: TRBJ2-2
CDR3: CASSLQGANTGELFF

length: 15
size: -
V: TRBV10-3
J: TRBJ1-1
CDR3: CAISVVRGLSTEAFF

length: 15
size: -
V: TRBV18
J: TRBJ2-2
CDR3: CASSPPAVLDGELFF

length: 15
size: -
V: TRBV5-1
J: TRBJ2-5
CDR3: CASSPRLAGGETQYF

length: 14
size: -
V: TRBV19
J: TRBJ2-7
CDR3: CASSISGTNYEQYF